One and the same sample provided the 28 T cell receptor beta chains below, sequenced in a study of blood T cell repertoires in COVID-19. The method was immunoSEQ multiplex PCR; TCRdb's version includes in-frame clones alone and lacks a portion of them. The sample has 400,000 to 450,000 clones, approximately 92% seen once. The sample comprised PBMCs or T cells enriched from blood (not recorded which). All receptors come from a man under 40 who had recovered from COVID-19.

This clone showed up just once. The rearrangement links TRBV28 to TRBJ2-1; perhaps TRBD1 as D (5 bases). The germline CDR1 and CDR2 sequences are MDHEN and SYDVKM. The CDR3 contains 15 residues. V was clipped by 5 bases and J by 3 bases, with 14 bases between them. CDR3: CASSRDRQHYNEQFF. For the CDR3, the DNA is TGTGCCAGCAGTCGAGATAGACAGCACTACAATGAGCAGTTCTTC.

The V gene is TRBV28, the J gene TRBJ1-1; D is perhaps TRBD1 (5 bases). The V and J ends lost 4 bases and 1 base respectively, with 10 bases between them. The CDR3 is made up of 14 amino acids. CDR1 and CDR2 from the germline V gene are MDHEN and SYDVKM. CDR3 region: CASSSGTPNTEAFF. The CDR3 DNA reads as TGTGCCAGCAGTTCCGGGACTCCGAACACTGAAGCTTTCTTT.

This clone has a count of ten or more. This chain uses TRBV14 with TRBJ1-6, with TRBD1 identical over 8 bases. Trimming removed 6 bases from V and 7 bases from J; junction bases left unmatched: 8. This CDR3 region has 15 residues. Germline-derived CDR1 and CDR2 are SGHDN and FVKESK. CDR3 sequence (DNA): TGTGCCAGCAGTTACCGGACAGGGCGCAATTCACCCCTCCACTTT. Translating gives CASSYRTGRNSPLHF.

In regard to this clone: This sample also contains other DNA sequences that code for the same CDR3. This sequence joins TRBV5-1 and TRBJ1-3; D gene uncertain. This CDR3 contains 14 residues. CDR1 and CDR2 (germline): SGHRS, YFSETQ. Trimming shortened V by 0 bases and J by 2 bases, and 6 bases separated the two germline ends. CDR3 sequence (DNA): TGCGCCAGCAGCTTGGATTCAGCTGGAAACACCATATATTTT. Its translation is CASSLDSAGNTIYF.

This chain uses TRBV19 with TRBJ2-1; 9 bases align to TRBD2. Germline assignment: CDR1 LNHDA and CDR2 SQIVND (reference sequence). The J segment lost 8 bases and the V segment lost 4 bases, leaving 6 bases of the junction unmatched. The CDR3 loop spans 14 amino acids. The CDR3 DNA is TGTGCCAGTAGTACGTCCGGGACTAGCTATGAGCAGTTCTTC. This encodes CASSTSGTSYEQFF.

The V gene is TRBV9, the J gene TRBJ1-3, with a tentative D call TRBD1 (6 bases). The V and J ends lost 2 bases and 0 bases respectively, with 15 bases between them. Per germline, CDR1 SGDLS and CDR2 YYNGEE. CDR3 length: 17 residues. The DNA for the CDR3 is TGTGCCAGCAGCGTCGGTCCCGCAGGGGCCTCTGGAAACACCATATATTTT. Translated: CASSVGPAGASGNTIYF.

The CDR3 DNA reads as TGCGCCAGCAGCCTATCTAGCGGGAGAAATGAGCAGTTCTTC. Translation: CASSLSSGRNEQFF. The chain recombines TRBV4-1 with TRBJ2-1, with TRBD2 matching over 10 bases. The V gene end was trimmed by 4 bases and the J gene end by 7 bases; junction bases not matched to a gene: 4. In germline, CDR1 is MGHRA, CDR2 YSYEKL. CDR3 length equals 14 residues.

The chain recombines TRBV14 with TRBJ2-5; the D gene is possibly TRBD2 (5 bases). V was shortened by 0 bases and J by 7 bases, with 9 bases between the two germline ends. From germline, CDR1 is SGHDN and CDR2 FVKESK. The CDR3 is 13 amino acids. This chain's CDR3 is CASSQDLAGTQYF. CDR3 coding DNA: TGTGCCAGCAGCCAAGACCTAGCCGGGACCCAGTACTTC.

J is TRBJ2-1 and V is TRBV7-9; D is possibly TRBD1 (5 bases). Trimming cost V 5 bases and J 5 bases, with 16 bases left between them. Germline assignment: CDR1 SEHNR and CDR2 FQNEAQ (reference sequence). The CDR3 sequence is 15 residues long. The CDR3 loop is CASSVSLVGDNEQFF. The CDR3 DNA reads TGTGCCAGCAGCGTTAGCCTTGTAGGGGACAATGAGCAGTTCTTC.

The CDR3 loop reads CASSLPGASNEQFF. The CDR3 DNA is TGCGCCAGCAGCTTGCCAGGGGCATCGAATGAGCAGTTCTTC. The V and J genes are TRBV5-1 and TRBJ2-1, with D perhaps TRBD1 (6 bases). The CDR3 runs 14 residues. V gave up 1 base and J gave up 7 bases, with 12 bases separating them. Per germline, CDR1 SGHRS and CDR2 YFSETQ.

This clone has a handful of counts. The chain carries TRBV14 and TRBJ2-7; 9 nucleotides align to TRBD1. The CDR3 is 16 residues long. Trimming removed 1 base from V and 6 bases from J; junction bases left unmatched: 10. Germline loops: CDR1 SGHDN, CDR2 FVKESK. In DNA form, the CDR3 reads TGTGCCAGCAGCCAAGTGTCCGGGACAGGGTCGGCCGAGCAGTACTTC. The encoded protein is CASSQVSGTGSAEQYF.

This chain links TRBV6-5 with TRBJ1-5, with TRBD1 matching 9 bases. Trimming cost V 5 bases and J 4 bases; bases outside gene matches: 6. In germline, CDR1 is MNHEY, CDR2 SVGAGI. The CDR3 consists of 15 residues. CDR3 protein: CASSRTDRGNQPQHF. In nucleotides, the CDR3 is TGTGCCAGCAGTCGAACTGACAGGGGGAATCAGCCCCAGCATTTT.

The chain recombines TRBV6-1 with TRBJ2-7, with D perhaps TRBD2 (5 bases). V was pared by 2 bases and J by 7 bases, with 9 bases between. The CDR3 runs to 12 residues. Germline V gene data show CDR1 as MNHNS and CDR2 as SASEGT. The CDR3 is CASSEPRVEQYF. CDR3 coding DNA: TGTGCCAGCAGTGAACCGCGGGTGGAGCAGTACTTC.

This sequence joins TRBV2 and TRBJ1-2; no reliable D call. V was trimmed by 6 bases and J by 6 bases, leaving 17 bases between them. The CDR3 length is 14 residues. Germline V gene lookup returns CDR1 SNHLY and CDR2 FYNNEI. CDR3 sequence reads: CASSMERGSHGYTF. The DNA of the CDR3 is TGTGCCAGCAGCATGGAGCGGGGAAGTCATGGCTACACCTTC.

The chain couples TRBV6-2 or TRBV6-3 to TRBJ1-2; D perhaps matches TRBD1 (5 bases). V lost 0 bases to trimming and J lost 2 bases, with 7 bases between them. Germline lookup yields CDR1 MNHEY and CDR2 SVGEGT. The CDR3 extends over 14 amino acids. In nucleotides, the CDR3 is TGTGCCAGCAGTTACTCACAGGCGAACTATGGCTACACCTTC. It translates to CASSYSQANYGYTF.

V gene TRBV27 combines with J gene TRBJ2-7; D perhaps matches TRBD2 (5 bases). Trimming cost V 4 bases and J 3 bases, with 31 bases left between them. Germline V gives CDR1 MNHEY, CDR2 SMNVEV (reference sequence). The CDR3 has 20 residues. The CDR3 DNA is TGTGCCAGCAGTTCCGCCCTCCCGTGGGGTCAGGTGGGAGACGACTACGAGCAGTACTTC. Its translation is CASSSALPWGQVGDDYEQYF.

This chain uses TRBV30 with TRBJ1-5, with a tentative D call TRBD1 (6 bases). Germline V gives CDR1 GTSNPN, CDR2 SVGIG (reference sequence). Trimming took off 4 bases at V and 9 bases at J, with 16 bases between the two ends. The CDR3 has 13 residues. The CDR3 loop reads CAWKQGGIGPQHF. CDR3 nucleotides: TGTGCCTGGAAACAGGGTGGAATAGGGCCCCAGCATTTT.

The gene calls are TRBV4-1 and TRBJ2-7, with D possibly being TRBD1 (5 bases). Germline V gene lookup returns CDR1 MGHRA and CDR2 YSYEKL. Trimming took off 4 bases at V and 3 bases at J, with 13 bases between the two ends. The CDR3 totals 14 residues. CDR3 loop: CASSRQTYGYEQYF. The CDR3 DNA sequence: TGCGCCAGCAGCCGACAGACTTACGGCTACGAGCAGTACTTC.

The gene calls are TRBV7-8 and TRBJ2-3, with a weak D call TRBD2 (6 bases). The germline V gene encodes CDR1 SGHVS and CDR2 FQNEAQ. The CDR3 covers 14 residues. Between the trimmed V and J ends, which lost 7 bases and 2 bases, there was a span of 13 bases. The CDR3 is CASTPEGITDTQYF. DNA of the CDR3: TGTGCCAGCACCCCGGAGGGTATCACAGATACGCAGTATTTT. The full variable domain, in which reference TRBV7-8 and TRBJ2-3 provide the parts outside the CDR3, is GAGVSQSPRYKVAKRGQDVALRCDPISGHVSLFWYQQALGQGPEFLTYFQNEAQLDKSGLPSDRFFAERPEGSVSTLKIQRTQQEDSAVYLCASTPEGITDTQYFGPGTRLTVL.

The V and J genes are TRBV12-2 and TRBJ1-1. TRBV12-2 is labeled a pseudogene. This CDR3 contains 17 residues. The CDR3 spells CASRHPPGGRENTEAFF. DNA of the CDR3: TGTGCAAGTCGCCACCCGCCCGGGGGTAGGGAAAACACTGAAGCTTTCTTT.

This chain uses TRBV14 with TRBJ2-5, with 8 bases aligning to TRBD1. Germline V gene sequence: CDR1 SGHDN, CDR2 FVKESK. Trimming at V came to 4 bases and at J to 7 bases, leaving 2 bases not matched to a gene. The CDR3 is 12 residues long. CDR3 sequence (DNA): TGTGCCAGCAGCCCCGACAGGGGGACCCAGTACTTC. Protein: CASSPDRGTQYF.

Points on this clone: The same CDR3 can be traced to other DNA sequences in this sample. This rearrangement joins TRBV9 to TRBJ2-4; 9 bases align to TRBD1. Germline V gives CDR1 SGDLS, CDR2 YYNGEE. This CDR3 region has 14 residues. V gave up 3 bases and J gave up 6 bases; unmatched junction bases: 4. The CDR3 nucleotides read TGTGCCAGCAGCGCACCGGGACAGGGAAACATTCAGTACTTC. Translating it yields CASSAPGQGNIQYF.

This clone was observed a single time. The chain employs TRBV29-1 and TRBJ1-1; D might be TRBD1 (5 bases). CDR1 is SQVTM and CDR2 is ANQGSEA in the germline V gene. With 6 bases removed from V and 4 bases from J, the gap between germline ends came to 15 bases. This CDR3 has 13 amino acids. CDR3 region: CSVTRGFGTEAFF. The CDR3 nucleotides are TGCAGCGTCACACGGGGGTTCGGCACTGAAGCTTTCTTT.

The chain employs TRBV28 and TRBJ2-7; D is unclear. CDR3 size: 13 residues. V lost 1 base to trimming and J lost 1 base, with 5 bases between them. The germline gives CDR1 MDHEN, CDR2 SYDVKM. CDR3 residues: CASSLSHSYEQYF. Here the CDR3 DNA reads TGTGCCAGCAGTTTATCCCATTCCTACGAGCAGTACTTC.

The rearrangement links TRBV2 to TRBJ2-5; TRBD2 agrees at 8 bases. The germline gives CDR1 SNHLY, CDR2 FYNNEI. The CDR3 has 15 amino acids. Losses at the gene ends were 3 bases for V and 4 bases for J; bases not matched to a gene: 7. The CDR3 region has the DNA TGTGCCAGCAGTGAGACAGCGGGAGTCGGAGAGACCCAGTACTTC. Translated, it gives CASSETAGVGETQYF.

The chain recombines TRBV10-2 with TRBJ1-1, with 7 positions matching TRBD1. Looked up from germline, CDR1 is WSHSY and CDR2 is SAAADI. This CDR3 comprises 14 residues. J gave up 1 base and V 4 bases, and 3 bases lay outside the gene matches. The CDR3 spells CASSGQGRNTEAFF. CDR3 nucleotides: TGCGCCAGCAGTGGACAGGGTAGGAACACTGAAGCTTTCTTT.

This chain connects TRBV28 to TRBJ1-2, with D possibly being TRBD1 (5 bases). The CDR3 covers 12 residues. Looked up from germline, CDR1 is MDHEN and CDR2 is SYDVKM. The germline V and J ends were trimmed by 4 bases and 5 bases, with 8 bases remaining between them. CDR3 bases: TGTGCCAGCAGTTCACAGGTATATGGCTACACCTTC. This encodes CASSSQVYGYTF.

The CDR3 coding sequence is TGTGCCAGCAGTGAAATGGGGAGAGCTAACTATGGCTACACCTTC. Protein sequence: CASSEMGRANYGYTF. V gene TRBV2 combines with J gene TRBJ1-2; no clear D. V was cut by 2 bases and J by 0 bases, with 10 bases left in between. Germline values: CDR1 SNHLY, CDR2 FYNNEI. This CDR3 spans 15 amino acids.